This T cell receptor (beta chain) was sequenced during a study of Ad26.COV2.S vaccination and SARS-CoV-2 variants. About the research overall: The trial was COV1001 and the donor's arm was Ad26.COV2.S. Doses of Ad26.COV2.S were injected into muscle once or twice, 56 days apart.

This clone has just a few counts. Trimming took 6 bases from V and 1 from J; bases not matched to a gene: 2. The CDR3 consists of 15 residues. Germline-derived CDR1 and CDR2 are MNHEY and SVGEGT. Using immunoSEQ multiplex PCR, the repertoire was profiled, and TCRdb retains in-frame clones only, with some absent. The sample has some 340,000 clones; 85% are singletons. Treatment indicated: over 15 received Ad26.COV2.S at low or high dose, single or two shots; about 5 received placebo; per-sample allocation not given. Sampling happened 63 days after the first vaccine or placebo injection. This sequence was found in a person between 18 and 65 years old who received the Ad26.COV2.S COVID-19 vaccine or a placebo. The chain combines TRBV6-2 or TRBV6-3 with TRBJ2-6; 8 positions agree with TRBD1. The sequencing here drew on peripheral blood, taken in a trial of Ad26.COV2.S vaccine versus placebo. The CDR3 coding sequence is TGTGCCAGCAGCGGACAGGGATCTGGGGCCAACGTCCTGACTTTC. It specifies CASSGQGSGANVLTF.